This TCR beta chain is drawn from a study of T cells after yellow fever vaccination. The wider study: It was SMART-Seq v4 Ultra Low Input that prepared the fractions with low cell numbers. Whole-study findings and limits: Post-booster samples contained most primary-vaccination clones (nearly 98% CD4, less than 90% CD8).

As regards this clonotype: Its antigen is not identified.

UMIs and a universal primer site were added when TCR cDNA was made by 5'RACE template switching. One entry per CDR3 protein results from TCRdb running MiXCR on the 5' RACE reads. The sample includes 350,000 to 450,000 distinct CDR3 sequences, around 6.4% of them seen just once. CDR1 and CDR2 from the germline V gene are DFQATT and SNEGSKA (reference sequence). V was pared by 3 bases and J by 6 bases, with 15 bases between. The CDR3 loop spans 14 amino acids. The genes are TRBV20-1 and TRBJ1-5; a possible D gene is TRBD1 (6 bases). The TCR originated in a man aged 25-40 years who received the YFV17D yellow fever vaccine. The specimen comprised PBMCs, sampled 5 days after the yellow fever booster vaccination. CDR3 residues: CSASQQGRGQPQHF. DNA for the CDR3: TGCAGTGCTAGCCAACAGGGAAGAGGTCAGCCCCAGCATTTT.